This is a list of T cell receptor beta chains from one sample in a study of T cell responses to AZD1222 COVID-19 vaccine. Produced via immunoSEQ multiplex PCR; TCRdb's table is partial and in-frame only. The sample comprises about 90,000 clones, 85% of which are singletons, and over 3.5% rests with the top ten. The sample in question was peripheral blood, obtained 28 days after the second AZD1222 dose. The origin of the receptors is an adult who received the AZD1222 COVID-19 vaccine. The CDR3 runs from the conserved cysteine through the conserved F or W. A D gene is named only where the DNA matches it firmly. A row's size may be missing; if present it is once, few, many or a size class.

clone size,D gene,V gene,J gene,CDR3 protein,CDR3 DNA
-,-,TRBV2,TRBJ1-3,CASGRKGDSGNTIYF,TGTGCCAGCGGAAGAAAAGGGGACTCTGGAAACACCATATATTTT
-,-,TRBV10-3,TRBJ2-7,CAAATSYEQYF,TGTGCCGCCGCGACTTCCTACGAGCAGTACTTC
-,-,TRBV3-1/TRBV3-2,TRBJ1-6,CASSRKGVFNSPLHF,TGTGCCAGCAGCCGGAAAGGAGTTTTTAATTCACCCCTCCACTTT
-,TRBD1,TRBV5-8,TRBJ1-2,CASRQGSGLYGYTF,TGTGCCAGCAGACAGGGGTCCGGTCTGTATGGCTACACCTTC
-,-,TRBV12-3/TRBV12-4,TRBJ1-2,CASKTGGYGYTF,TGTGCCAGCAAAACGGGTGGCTATGGCTACACCTTC
-,-,TRBV5-1,TRBJ2-7,CASSLGGTESYEQYF,TGCGCCAGCTCCTTGGGCGGGACAGAATCCTACGAGCAGTACTTC
-,-,TRBV4-2,TRBJ1-3,CASSQDLGTGASGNTIYF,TGTGCCAGCAGCCAAGATCTCGGGACGGGGGCCTCTGGAAACACCATATATTTT
-,-,TRBV30,TRBJ2-1,CAWSVGGAGHNEQFF,TGTGCCTGGAGCGTCGGCGGAGCTGGACACAATGAGCAGTTCTTC
-,-,TRBV10-3,TRBJ1-1,CAISELGTDTEAFF,TGTGCCATCAGTGAGCTGGGAACGGACACTGAAGCTTTCTTT
-,TRBD2,TRBV19,TRBJ2-7,CASSMGLEGTQYF,TGTGCCAGTAGTATGGGACTAGAGGGCACGCAGTACTTC
once,-,TRBV6-2/TRBV6-3,TRBJ1-6,CASSGKGDWNSPLHF,TGTGCCAGCAGTGGAAAGGGGGATTGGAATTCACCCCTCCACTTT
-,-,TRBV6-2/TRBV6-3,TRBJ1-3,CASSHLAGPSGNTIYF,TGTGCCAGCAGCCACCTCGCGGGACCCTCTGGAAACACCATATATTTT
once,TRBD1,TRBV5-6,TRBJ2-7,CASSLGRGLGEQYF,TGTGCCAGCAGCTTGGGCAGGGGGCTTGGCGAGCAGTACTTC
-,TRBD2,TRBV3-1/TRBV3-2,TRBJ2-7,CASSQVQRGYEQYF,TGTGCCAGCAGCCAAGTCCAGCGGGGATACGAGCAGTACTTC
-,TRBD2,TRBV28,TRBJ2-1,CASTSGGVPYNEQFF,TGTGCCAGCACGAGCGGGGGGGTTCCCTACAATGAGCAGTTCTTC
once,-,TRBV7-9,TRBJ1-2,CASSRDISNYGYTF,TGTGCCAGCAGCCGGGACATCTCTAACTATGGCTACACCTTC
few,-,TRBV28,TRBJ2-7,CASTPWGSYEQYF,TGTGCCAGCACCCCTTGGGGCTCTTACGAGCAGTACTTC
-,-,TRBV21-1,TRBJ1-1,CASSKGGDRENTEAFF,TGTGCCAGCAGCAAAGGAGGAGACAGGGAAAACACTGAAGCTTTCTTT
-,TRBD1,TRBV7-8,TRBJ1-1,CASSWEGAGTEAFF,TGTGCCAGCAGCTGGGAGGGGGCTGGAACTGAAGCTTTCTTT
few,TRBD1,TRBV2,TRBJ2-4,CASSQGSGQGYIQYF,TGTGCCAGCAGTCAGGGGTCGGGACAGGGTTACATTCAGTACTTC
few,TRBD2,TRBV5-1,TRBJ2-1,CASSWGLAGDEQFF,TGCGCCAGCAGCTGGGGACTAGCGGGAGATGAGCAGTTCTTC
-,-,TRBV12-3/TRBV12-4,TRBJ2-5,CASSPTRTETQYF,TGTGCCAGCAGTCCAACTAGAACGGAGACCCAGTACTTC
-,TRBD1,TRBV28,TRBJ2-1,CASRRQGGNEQFF,TGTGCCAGCAGGCGACAGGGCGGTAATGAGCAGTTCTTC
-,TRBD1,TRBV10-1,TRBJ1-2,CARNPDRRPYGYTF,TGCGCCAGAAATCCGGACAGGCGTCCCTATGGCTACACCTTC
-,-,TRBV2,TRBJ1-4,CASSEGGPTNEKLFF,TGTGCCAGCAGTGAAGGGGGCCCCACTAATGAAAAACTGTTTTTT
-,-,TRBV18,TRBJ2-1,CASSHGPEQFF,TGTGCCAGCTCACACGGACCTGAGCAGTTCTTC
-,-,TRBV5-5,TRBJ1-5,CASSFSGVRGDQPQHF,TGTGCCAGCAGCTTTAGCGGGGTCCGGGGAGATCAGCCCCAGCATTTT
few,-,TRBV4-2,TRBJ1-2,CASSQEFSNAGGYTF,TGTGCCAGCAGCCAAGAGTTCAGCAACGCGGGGGGCTACACCTTC
-,-,TRBV2,TRBJ2-1,CASIPGGRGASNEQFF,TGTGCCAGCATCCCTGGGGGGCGTGGGGCTTCCAATGAGCAGTTCTTC
-,-,TRBV7-2,TRBJ1-3,CASSLGLSGNTIYF,TGTGCCAGCAGCTTAGGTCTTTCTGGAAACACCATATATTTT
-,-,TRBV18,TRBJ1-1,CASSPKTGLRGTEAFF,TGTGCCAGCTCACCAAAGACGGGACTTCGGGGAACTGAAGCTTTCTTT
-,TRBD2,TRBV28,TRBJ2-5,CASLGRVVTQYF,TGTGCCAGCCTCGGGAGGGTGGTTACCCAGTACTTC
few,TRBD2,TRBV7-7,TRBJ2-1,CASSPGTGGSYNEQFF,TGTGCTAGCAGCCCCGGGACGGGGGGCTCCTACAATGAGCAGTTCTTC
-,-,TRBV7-2,TRBJ2-7,CASSPPPGEQYF,TGTGCCAGCAGCCCTCCGCCCGGCGAGCAGTACTTC
-,TRBD2,TRBV5-1,TRBJ2-7,CASSGLAGYEQYF,TGCGCCAGCAGTGGCCTAGCGGGATACGAGCAGTACTTC
-,TRBD2,TRBV10-1,TRBJ2-3,CASSPGLAEPTDTQYF,TGCGCCAGCAGTCCGGGACTAGCGGAACCCACAGATACGCAGTATTTT
-,-,TRBV5-1,TRBJ2-3,CASRAGSLDTDTQYF,TGCGCCAGCAGGGCCGGGTCTCTCGACACAGATACGCAGTATTTT
-,-,TRBV2,TRBJ1-6,CASSAGTWGSPLHF,TGTGCCAGCAGTGCCGGGACCTGGGGTTCACCCCTCCACTTT
once,-,TRBV21-1,TRBJ1-4,CASSRICGQNFEKLFF,TGTGCCAGCAGTAGAATTTGTGGGCAGAACTTTGAAAAACTGTTTTTT
-,TRBD1,TRBV5-4,TRBJ2-7,CASSKGQGHEQYF,TGTGCCAGCAGCAAGGGACAGGGTCACGAGCAGTACTTC
-,-,TRBV4-3,TRBJ2-4,CASSQGIKDIQYF,TGCGCCAGCAGCCAAGGCATCAAGGACATTCAGTACTTC
medium-sized,-,TRBV5-4,TRBJ2-1,CASTSGGQILDEQFF,TGTGCCAGCACCTCCGGGGGGCAGATCTTGGATGAGCAGTTCTTC
-,-,TRBV2,TRBJ1-1,CASSASVQTNTEAFF,TGTGCCAGCAGTGCCTCGGTGCAGACGAACACTGAAGCTTTCTTT
-,TRBD2,TRBV6-1,TRBJ2-2,CASSEAAGAANTGELFF,TGTGCCAGCAGTGAAGCGGCGGGAGCTGCGAACACCGGGGAGCTGTTTTTT
-,-,TRBV7-2,TRBJ2-7,CASSSGPYEQYF,TGTGCCAGCAGCTCGGGGCCCTACGAGCAGTACTTC
-,-,TRBV25-1,TRBJ2-2,CASSELAGELFF,TGTGCCAGCAGTGAATTAGCCGGGGAGCTGTTTTTT
-,-,TRBV4-1,TRBJ2-5,CASSLLSGGRETQYF,TGCGCCAGCAGCCTCCTCTCGGGCGGTCGGGAGACCCAGTACTTC
-,-,TRBV7-2,TRBJ1-2,CASSLDAGDLSRNYGYTF,TGTGCCAGCAGCTTAGATGCAGGCGACTTGAGCCGTAACTATGGCTACACCTTC
-,TRBD2,TRBV30,TRBJ2-2,CAWSRSGRGELFF,TGTGCCTGGAGTCGTAGCGGGAGGGGGGAGCTGTTTTTT